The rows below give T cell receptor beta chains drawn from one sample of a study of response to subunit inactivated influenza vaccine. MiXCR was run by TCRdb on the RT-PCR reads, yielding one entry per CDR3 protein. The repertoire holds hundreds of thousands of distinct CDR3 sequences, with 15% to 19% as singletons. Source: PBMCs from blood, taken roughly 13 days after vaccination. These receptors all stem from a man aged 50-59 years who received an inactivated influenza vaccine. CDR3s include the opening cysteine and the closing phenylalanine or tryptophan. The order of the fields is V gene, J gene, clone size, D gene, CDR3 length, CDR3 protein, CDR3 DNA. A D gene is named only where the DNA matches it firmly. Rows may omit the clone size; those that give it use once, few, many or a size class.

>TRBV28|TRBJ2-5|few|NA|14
CASTPRVGQETQYF
TGTGCCAGCACCCCCAGGGTGGGACAAGAGACCCAGTACTTC
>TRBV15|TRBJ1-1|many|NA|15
CATSRSWQRNTEAFF
TGTGCCACCAGCAGGTCGTGGCAGAGGAACACTGAAGCTTTCTTT
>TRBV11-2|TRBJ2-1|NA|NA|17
CASSHRDSSSRYSEQFF
TGTGCCAGCAGCCACCGGGACTCCAGTTCCCGCTACAGTGAGCAGTTCTTC
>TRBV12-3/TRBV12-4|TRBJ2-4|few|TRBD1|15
CASRGTGGGKNIQYF
TGTGCCAGTCGTGGGACAGGGGGCGGAAAAAACATTCAGTACTTC
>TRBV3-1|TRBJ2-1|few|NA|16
CASSQDLRGTYNEQFF
TGTGCCAGCAGCCAAGATCTACGGGGAACCTACAATGAGCAGTTCTTC
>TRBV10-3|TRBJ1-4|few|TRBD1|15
CAISESRGLREKLFF
TGTGCCATCAGTGAGTCGAGGGGGCTAAGAGAAAAACTGTTTTTT
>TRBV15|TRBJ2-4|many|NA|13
CATSRDFMGFQYF
TGTGCCACCAGCAGAGATTTTATGGGGTTTCAGTACTTC
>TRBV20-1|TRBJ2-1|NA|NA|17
CSARARIGTSTYNEQFF
TGCAGTGCTAGAGCACGAATCGGGACTTCAACTTACAATGAGCAGTTCTTC
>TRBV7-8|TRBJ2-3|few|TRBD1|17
CASSLGSGGRSTDTQYF
TGTGCCAGCAGCTTAGGTTCAGGGGGACGATCCACAGATACGCAGTATTTT
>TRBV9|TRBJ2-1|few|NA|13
CASTPGRYNEQFF
TGTGCCAGCACCCCGGGACGGTACAATGAGCAGTTCTTC
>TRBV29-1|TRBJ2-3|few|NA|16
CSAEKDWETSTDTQYF
TGCAGCGCCGAAAAGGACTGGGAAACTAGCACAGATACGCAGTATTTT
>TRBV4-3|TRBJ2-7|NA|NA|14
CASSQDWLVGEQYF
TGCGCCAGCAGCCAAGATTGGTTGGTAGGCGAGCAGTACTTC
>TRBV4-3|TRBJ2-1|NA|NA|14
CASSQESMTPKQFF
TGCGCCAGCAGCCAAGAATCTATGACCCCCAAGCAGTTCTTC
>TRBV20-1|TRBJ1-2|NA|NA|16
CSAREPLEGPNYGYTF
TGCAGTGCTAGAGAGCCTCTGGAAGGGCCTAACTATGGCTACACCTTC
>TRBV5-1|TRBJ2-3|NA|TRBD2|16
CASSPPGLALTDTQYF
TGCGCCAGCAGCCCTCCGGGACTAGCGCTCACAGATACGCAGTATTTT
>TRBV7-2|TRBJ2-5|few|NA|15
CASSLQGPPGETQYF
TGTGCCAGCAGCTTACAGGGCCCACCCGGGGAGACCCAGTACTTC
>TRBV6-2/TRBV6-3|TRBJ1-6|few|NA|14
CASSQGINYSPLHF
TGTGCCAGCAGTCAAGGGATCAATTATTCACCCCTCCACTTT
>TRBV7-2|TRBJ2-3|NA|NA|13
CASSWARGDTQYF
TGTGCCAGCAGCTGGGCACGGGGGGATACGCAGTATTTT
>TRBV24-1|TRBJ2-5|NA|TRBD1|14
CATSDVTGDETQYF
TGTGCCACCAGTGATGTGACAGGGGACGAGACCCAGTACTTC
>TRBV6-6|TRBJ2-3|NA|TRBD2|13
CASIGLVIDTQYF
TGTGCCAGCATCGGACTAGTTATAGATACGCAGTATTTT
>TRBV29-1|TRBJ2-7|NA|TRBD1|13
CSVGDRGLNEQYF
TGCAGCGTGGGCGACAGGGGGCTCAACGAGCAGTACTTC
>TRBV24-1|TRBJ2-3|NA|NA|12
CATSQMGLTQYF
TGTGCCACCAGCCAGATGGGGTTGACGCAGTATTTT
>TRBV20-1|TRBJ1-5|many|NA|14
CSAAGRYSNQPQHF
TGCAGCGCGGCGGGACGGTATAGCAATCAGCCCCAGCATTTT